This T cell receptor beta chain stems from a study of ipilimumab plus nivolumab after autologous stem cell transplantation. Study-level background: Typical patient got a handful of ipilimumab doses and roughly eight nivolumab doses (median). The myeloma group: high-risk transplant-naive, or relapse within 3 years after first autologous transplant.

CDR3 size: 12 residues. Germline loops: CDR1 KGHSH, CDR2 LQKENI. V gave up 6 bases and J gave up 4 bases, with 9 bases separating them. Through week 26, nivolumab 3 mg/kg IV was given weeks 1, 4, 7, 10, then biweekly. This clone is a singleton in its sample. Its target is not known. The repertoire was sequenced with immunoSEQ multiplex PCR; TCRdb's copy has only in-frame clones and lacks some. Among over 2,000 clones, just under 80% were seen once, and the ten largest hold more than 45%. Whole-study findings and limits: Per the authors, repertoire, Treg and microbiota data justify further study.

The rearrangement links TRBV18 to TRBJ1-2; D remains unclear. The material sequenced was PBMCs, taken in a trial of ipilimumab plus nivolumab as post-transplant consolidation. This TCR was sampled from a male donor with multiple myeloma. Written as DNA, the CDR3 is TGTGCCAGCTCGCATCCCACCTATGGCTACACCTTC. This translates into CASSHPTYGYTF.